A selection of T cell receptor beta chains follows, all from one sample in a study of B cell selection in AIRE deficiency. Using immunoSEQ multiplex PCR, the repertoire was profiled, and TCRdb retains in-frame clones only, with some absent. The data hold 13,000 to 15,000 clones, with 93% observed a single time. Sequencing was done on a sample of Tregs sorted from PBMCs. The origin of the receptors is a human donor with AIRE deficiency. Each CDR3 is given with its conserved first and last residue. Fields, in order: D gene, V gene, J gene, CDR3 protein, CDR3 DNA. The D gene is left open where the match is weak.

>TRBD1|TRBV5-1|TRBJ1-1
CASSSLRTGGYNTEAFF
TGCGCCAGCAGTTCCCTTAGGACAGGGGGCTATAACACTGAAGCTTTCTTT
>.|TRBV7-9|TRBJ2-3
CASSLIGVKSTDTQYF
TGTGCCAGCAGCTTAATCGGGGTGAAAAGCACAGATACGCAGTATTTT
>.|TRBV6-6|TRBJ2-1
CASSPRRSPTEQFF
TGTGCCAGCAGTCCCCGCAGGTCCCCCACTGAGCAGTTCTTC
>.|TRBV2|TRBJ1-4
CASSGAGGDFEKLFF
TGTGCCAGCAGTGGGGCGGGAGGGGATTTTGAAAAACTGTTTTTT
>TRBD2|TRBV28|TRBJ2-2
CASSYLLTSGKTGELFF
TGTGCCAGCAGTTATCTCCTGACTAGCGGAAAAACCGGGGAGCTGTTTTTT
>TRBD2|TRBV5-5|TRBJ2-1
CASSFGGAIKQFF
TGTGCCAGCAGCTTCGGGGGGGCCATAAAGCAGTTCTTC
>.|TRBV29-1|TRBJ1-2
CSVGVGLDYGYTF
TGCAGCGTTGGGGTTGGACTTGACTATGGCTACACCTTC
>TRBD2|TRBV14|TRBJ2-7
CASSQVYGGAYEQYF
TGTGCCAGCAGCCAAGTATACGGGGGGGCCTACGAGCAGTACTTC
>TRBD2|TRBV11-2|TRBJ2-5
CASSPGLAGEETQYF
TGTGCCAGCAGCCCGGGACTAGCGGGAGAGGAGACCCAGTACTTC
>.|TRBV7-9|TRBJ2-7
CASILSLGGSYEQYF
TGTGCCAGCATCCTAAGTCTTGGAGGATCCTACGAGCAGTACTTC